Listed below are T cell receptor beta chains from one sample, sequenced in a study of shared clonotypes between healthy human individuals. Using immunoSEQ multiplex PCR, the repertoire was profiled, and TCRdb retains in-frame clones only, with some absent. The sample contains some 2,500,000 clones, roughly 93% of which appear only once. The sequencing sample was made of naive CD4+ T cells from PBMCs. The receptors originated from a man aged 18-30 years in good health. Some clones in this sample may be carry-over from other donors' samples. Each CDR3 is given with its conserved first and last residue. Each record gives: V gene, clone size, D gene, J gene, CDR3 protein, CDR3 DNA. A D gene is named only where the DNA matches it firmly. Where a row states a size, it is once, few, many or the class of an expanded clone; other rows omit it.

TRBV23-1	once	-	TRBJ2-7	CASSHPDGWKVHTYEQYF	TGCGCCAGCAGTCATCCCGACGGGTGGAAAGTTCATACCTACGAGCAGTACTTC
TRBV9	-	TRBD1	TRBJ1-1	CASSATGGDTEAFF	TGTGCCAGCAGCGCGACAGGGGGTGACACTGAAGCTTTCTTT
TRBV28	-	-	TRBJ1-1	CASSLRLFRAFF	TGTGCCAGCAGTTTAAGGTTGTTCAGAGCTTTCTTT
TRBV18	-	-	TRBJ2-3	CASSQLMLGLDTQYF	TGTGCCAGCTCCCAGCTCATGCTAGGCCTAGATACGCAGTATTTT
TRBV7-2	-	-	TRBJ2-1	CASSPQWGDNEQFF	TGTGCCAGCAGCCCTCAGTGGGGGGACAATGAGCAGTTCTTC
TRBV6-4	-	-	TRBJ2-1	CASSANDRPYNEQFF	TGTGCCAGCAGTGCTAATGACCGGCCGTACAATGAGCAGTTCTTC
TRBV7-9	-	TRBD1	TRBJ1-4	CASSLDVRDREKLFF	TGTGCCAGCAGCTTAGATGTAAGGGACAGGGAAAAACTGTTTTTT
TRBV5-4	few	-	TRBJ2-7	CASSLGVNEQYF	TGTGCCAGCAGCTTGGGAGTTAACGAGCAGTACTTC
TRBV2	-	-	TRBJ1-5	CASSRNHGPQPQHF	TGTGCCAGCAGCCGCAATCATGGCCCCCAGCCCCAGCATTTT
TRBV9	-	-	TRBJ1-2	CASSVGISYGYGYTF	TGTGCCAGCAGCGTAGGGATTTCTTACGGATACGGCTACACCTTC
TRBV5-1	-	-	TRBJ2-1	CASSLGSVPSYNEQFF	TGCGCCAGCAGCTTGGGTTCGGTACCCTCCTACAATGAGCAGTTCTTC
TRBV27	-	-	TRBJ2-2	CASSLRRRGTGELFF	TGTGCCAGCAGCCTCCGGAGGCGGGGCACCGGGGAGCTGTTTTTT
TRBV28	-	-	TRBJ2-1	CASSLRTGVRYNEQFF	TGTGCCAGCAGTTTAAGAACGGGAGTAAGGTACAATGAGCAGTTCTTC
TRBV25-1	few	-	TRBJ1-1	CASRRGLNTEAFF	TGTGCCAGCAGGAGGGGACTGAACACTGAAGCTTTCTTT
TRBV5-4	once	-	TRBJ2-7	CASSPTGSYEQYF	TGTGCCAGCAGCCCAACGGGTTCCTACGAGCAGTACTTC
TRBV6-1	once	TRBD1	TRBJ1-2	CASSLTGKGYTF	TGTGCCAGCAGCCTGACAGGGAAAGGCTACACCTTC
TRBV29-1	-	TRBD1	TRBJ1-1	CSVGQGTAMNTEAFF	TGCAGCGTTGGACAAGGGACAGCCATGAACACTGAAGCTTTCTTT
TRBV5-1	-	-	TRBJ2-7	CASSLGTALYEQYF	TGCGCCAGCAGCTTGGGGACAGCCTTATACGAGCAGTACTTC
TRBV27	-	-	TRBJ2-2	CASSWGQTNTGELFF	TGTGCCAGCAGTTGGGGCCAGACAAACACCGGGGAGCTGTTTTTT
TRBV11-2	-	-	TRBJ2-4	CASSPFVDRARAKNIQYF	TGTGCCAGCAGCCCCTTCGTAGACCGGGCGAGAGCCAAAAACATTCAGTACTTC
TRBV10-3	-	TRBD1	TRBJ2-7	CAISDRGRGYEQYF	TGTGCCATCAGTGATAGGGGGCGCGGCTACGAGCAGTACTTC
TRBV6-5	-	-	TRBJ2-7	CASRSTIYEQYF	TGTGCCAGCCGGTCGACAATCTACGAGCAGTACTTC
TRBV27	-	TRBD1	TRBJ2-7	CASSQGWGTGANEQYF	TGTGCCAGCAGTCAGGGATGGGGGACAGGGGCAAACGAGCAGTACTTC
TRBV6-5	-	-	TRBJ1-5	CASSYRKGNQPQHF	TGTGCCAGCAGTTACCGTAAGGGCAATCAGCCCCAGCATTTT
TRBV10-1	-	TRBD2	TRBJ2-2	CASSDLTSGRGTGELFF	TGCGCCAGCAGTGACCTAACTAGCGGGAGAGGCACCGGGGAGCTGTTTTTT
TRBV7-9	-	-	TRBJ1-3	CASSLAYLSGNTIYF	TGTGCCAGCAGCTTAGCGTATCTCTCTGGAAACACCATATATTTT
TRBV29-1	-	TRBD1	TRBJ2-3	CSVEFRRRFSGQEPPDTQYF	TGCAGCGTTGAATTTCGCCGAAGATTTAGTGGACAGGAACCCCCAGATACGCAGTATTTT
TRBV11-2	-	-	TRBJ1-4	CASTPRPTEKLFF	TGTGCCAGCACCCCCAGGCCCACTGAAAAACTGTTTTTT
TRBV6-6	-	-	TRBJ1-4	CASSYQGTGLEKLFF	TGTGCCAGCAGTTACCAAGGGACGGGCCTAGAAAAACTGTTTTTT
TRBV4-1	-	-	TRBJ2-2	CASSQDLRTVNTGELFF	TGCGCCAGCAGCCAAGACCTTCGGACAGTAAACACCGGGGAGCTGTTTTTT
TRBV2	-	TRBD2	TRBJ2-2	CASSPAGGPNTGELFF	TGTGCCAGCAGCCCGGCGGGGGGCCCGAACACCGGGGAGCTGTTTTTT
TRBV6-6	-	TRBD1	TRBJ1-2	CASSAGGEYGYTF	TGTGCCAGCAGTGCAGGGGGAGAATATGGCTACACCTTC
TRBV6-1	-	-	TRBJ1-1	CASSEAGGAEAFF	TGTGCCAGCAGTGAAGCGGGGGGGGCTGAAGCTTTCTTT